The 27 T cell receptor beta chains below all came from one sample that was sequenced in a study of OX40 agonist ivuxolimab in advanced cancers. Sequencing was performed with immunoSEQ multiplex PCR; in TCRdb, only in-frame clones are kept and a portion is missing. Of roughly 56,000 clones in the sample, roughly 88% are singletons; the top ten hold over 2%. Sequencing used CD4+ or CD8+ T cells sorted from blood, obtained in a trial of the OX40 agonist ivuxolimab. The receptors shown here come from an adult with an advanced solid tumor such as melanoma, head and neck, liver or kidney cancer.

The chain combines TRBV4-1 with TRBJ2-3, with D uncertain. The length of the CDR3 is 15 residues. V shed 1 base and J shed 5 bases, with 13 bases lying between them. Germline CDR1 reads MGHRA; CDR2 reads YSYEKL. The CDR3 DNA reads TGCGCCAGCAGCCAAGTCCTCCAAGAACGAGATACGCAGTATTTT. Protein product: CASSQVLQERDTQYF.

This chain joins TRBV28 and TRBJ1-1, with 9 bases matching TRBD1. V was pared by 6 bases and J by 7 bases, with 15 bases of the junction left unmatched. This CDR3 has 16 amino acids. Germline loops: CDR1 MDHEN, CDR2 SYDVKM. DNA for the CDR3: TGTGCCAGCAGCTCGGGGACAGGGTTTCTGTCGGGTGAAGCTTTCTTT. Protein: CASSSGTGFLSGEAFF. Drawing the rest from reference TRBV28 and TRBJ1-1, the complete variable domain is DVKVTQSSRYLVKRTGEKVFLECVQDMDHENMFWYRQDPGLGLRLIYFSYDVKMKEKGDIPEGYSVSREKKERFSLILESASTNQTSMYLCASSSGTGFLSGEAFFGQGTRLTVV.

This clone was seen more than once but under ten times. The chain has TRBV7-9 and TRBJ1-1; no firm D call. The germline V and J ends were trimmed by 2 bases and 6 bases, with 7 bases remaining between them. The germline gives CDR1 SEHNR, CDR2 FQNEAQ (reference sequence). This CDR3 spans 12 amino acids. The CDR3 region has the DNA TGTGCCAGCAGCTTAATAGGCCCTGAAGCTTTCTTT. This translates into CASSLIGPEAFF.

The gene calls are TRBV28 and TRBJ1-4; D is unresolved. V lost 2 bases and J 8 bases, leaving 9 bases between the germline ends. This CDR3 has 13 amino acids. Germline V CDR1 and CDR2: MDHEN, SYDVKM. For the CDR3, the DNA is TGTGCCAGCAGTTTAACCGGGAGGGAAAAACTGTTTTTT. It is translated as CASSLTGREKLFF.

Concerning this clone itself: The junction shows a germline mismatch at one end, possibly a read error. V gene TRBV7-7 combines with J gene TRBJ2-2; D is uncertain. The V gene's germline CDR1 is SSHAT and CDR2 FNYEAQ (reference sequence). This CDR3 is 13 amino acids long. The CDR3 region is CASSLRVNGELFF. The DNA of the CDR3 is TGTGCTAGCAGCTTAAGGGTTAACGGGGAGCTGTTTTTT.

The chain employs TRBV29-1 and TRBJ1-2; TRBD1 is a possible D gene (5 bases). Germline values: CDR1 SQVTM, CDR2 ANQGSEA. The length of the CDR3 is 15 residues. V lost 4 bases to trimming and J lost 7 bases, with 22 bases between them. The CDR3 protein is CSVVSSADSLSGYTF. As DNA, the CDR3 is TGCAGCGTTGTTTCGTCTGCCGACAGCCTAAGTGGCTACACCTTC.

The chain combines TRBV5-6 with TRBJ1-6; D is uncertain. Germline V gene sequence: CDR1 SGHDT, CDR2 YYEEEE. V lost 1 base to trimming and J lost 5 bases, with 13 bases between them. The CDR3 covers 16 residues. CDR3 amino acids: CASSLQSPGNNSPLHF. For the CDR3, the DNA is TGTGCCAGCAGCTTGCAATCCCCGGGAAATAATTCACCCCTCCACTTT.

The chain has TRBV19 and TRBJ1-5; D gene uncertain. The CDR3 runs 15 residues. Looked up from germline, CDR1 is LNHDA and CDR2 is SQIVND (reference sequence). V was clipped by 5 bases and J by 6 bases, with 17 bases between them. The CDR3 coding sequence is TGTGCCAGTAGTGCAGGCCAAATCGGCGGTCAGCCCCAGCATTTT. Protein: CASSAGQIGGQPQHF.

V and J are TRBV7-3 and TRBJ2-1; 12 nucleotides match TRBD2. With V trimmed by 1 base and J by 4 bases, 5 bases remained unmatched. The germline V gene has CDR1 SGHTA and CDR2 FQGTGA. The CDR3 extends over 17 amino acids. Written as DNA, the CDR3 is TGTGCCAGCAGCTTAATCCCGCTAGCGGGGGGGTACAATGAGCAGTTCTTC. Translating it yields CASSLIPLAGGYNEQFF.

The chain recombines TRBV7-9 with TRBJ2-3; a possible D gene is TRBD2 (5 bases). The germline V gene encodes CDR1 SEHNR and CDR2 FQNEAQ (reference sequence). The CDR3 consists of 14 residues. V lost 4 bases, J lost 2 bases, and 10 bases lay in between. CDR3 coding DNA: TGTGCCAGCAGCTCCGGGATACCCACAGATACGCAGTATTTT. It codes for CASSSGIPTDTQYF.

The rearrangement joins TRBV21-1 to TRBJ2-7; TRBD1, the D gene given by the table, was not confirmed from the DNA. TRBV21-1 is a pseudogene segment. This CDR3 spans 17 amino acids. CDR3 residues: CASSNSRGCIPAVEQYF. In nucleotides, the CDR3 is TGTGCCAGCAGCAACAGCAGGGGGTGCATCCCGGCCGTCGAGCAGTACTTC.

V gene TRBV30 combines with J gene TRBJ1-5; D not certain. The CDR3 is made up of 13 amino acids. Trimming left V 4 bases short and J 9 bases short, with 16 bases between. The V gene's germline CDR1 is GTSNPN and CDR2 SVGIG (reference sequence). The CDR3 DNA sequence: TGTGCCTGGAATAGAGGCGGCCCGGGGCCCCAGCATTTT. Translating gives CAWNRGGPGPQHF.

The chain couples TRBV10-3 to TRBJ2-4, with D tentatively TRBD1 or TRBD2 (6 bases each). Trimming removed 6 bases from V and 5 bases from J, with 14 bases in between. Germline V gene data show CDR1 as ENHRY and CDR2 as SYGVKD. The CDR3 runs to 14 residues. The CDR3 sequence: CAIRNPGGQNIQYF. The CDR3 nucleotides are TGTGCCATCAGGAACCCTGGGGGGCAAAACATTCAGTACTTC.

This clone was seen more than once but under ten times. The chain is built from TRBV28 and TRBJ1-1; D is perhaps TRBD1 (6 bases). The CDR3 has 15 residues. With 4 bases removed from V and 0 bases from J, the gap between germline ends came to 12 bases. The germline gives CDR1 MDHEN, CDR2 SYDVKM. CDR3 sequence (DNA): TGTGCCAGCAGTTCACAGGGTGCGTTGAACACTGAAGCTTTCTTT. Encoded protein: CASSSQGALNTEAFF.

The V gene is TRBV19, the J gene TRBJ2-5; D unresolved. CDR1 and CDR2 from the germline V gene are LNHDA and SQIVND (reference sequence). This CDR3 contains 16 residues. Trimming shortened V by 0 bases and J by 3 bases, and 14 bases separated the two germline ends. The CDR3 region is CASSIDLFKYKETQYF. In DNA form, the CDR3 reads TGTGCCAGTAGTATAGATCTATTCAAGTACAAAGAGACCCAGTACTTC.

This clone was counted once. CDR3 amino acids: CASSYSRGGGDTQYF. CDR3 DNA sequence: TGTGCCAGCAGTTACTCGAGGGGGGGCGGAGATACGCAGTATTTT. V gene TRBV6-6 combines with J gene TRBJ2-3, with D perhaps TRBD2 (7 bases). Trimming cost V 0 bases and J 5 bases, with 12 bases left between them. This CDR3 has 15 residues. In germline, CDR1 is MNHNY, CDR2 SVGAGI (reference sequence).

The rearrangement joins TRBV5-1 to TRBJ2-2; D is possibly TRBD1 or TRBD2 (5 bases each). Trimming took 1 base from V and 1 from J, leaving 8 bases between them. From germline, CDR1 is SGHRS and CDR2 YFSETQ. The length of the CDR3 is 15 residues. The CDR3 protein is CASSLRGENTGELFF. CDR3 DNA: TGCGCCAGCAGCTTGAGAGGGGAGAACACCGGGGAGCTGTTTTTT.

The J gene is TRBJ2-3, the V gene TRBV27; tentatively, D is TRBD1 (6 bases). The V gene's germline CDR1 is MNHEY and CDR2 SMNVEV (reference sequence). The V and J ends lost 3 bases and 0 bases respectively, with 16 bases between them. The CDR3 extends over 17 amino acids. The CDR3 DNA follows: TGTGCCAGCAGTTTGGTTCAGGGGCAGCTGAGCACAGATACGCAGTATTTT. It yields the protein CASSLVQGQLSTDTQYF.

In its sample, this clone was seen once. The chain has TRBV7-9 and TRBJ2-7, with 9 positions matching TRBD2. V shed 4 bases and J 5 bases; nucleotides not matched to a gene: 9. There are 15 residues in the CDR3. Germline CDR1 and CDR2: SEHNR and FQNEAQ (reference sequence). DNA for the CDR3: TGTGCCAGCAGCTCGACTAGCGGCCCGGGGAACGAGCAGTACTTC. Protein product: CASSSTSGPGNEQYF.

This clone has just one count. The rearrangement links TRBV5-1 to TRBJ2-7, with D maybe TRBD1 (6 bases). CDR1 is SGHRS, CDR2 YFSETQ, per germline. The CDR3 runs to 14 residues. V was clipped by 4 bases and J by 5 bases, with 16 bases between them. CDR3 bases: TGCGCCAGCAGCCACGAGAGGGGGATGGACGAGCAGTACTTC. Translation: CASSHERGMDEQYF.

The chain has TRBV9 and TRBJ1-5; D uncertain. The germline CDR1 and CDR2 sequences are SGDLS and YYNGEE. The CDR3 has 14 amino acids. V dropped 4 bases and J dropped 1 base, with 9 bases sitting between them. CDR3 sequence reads: CASSLGWSNQPQHF. DNA for the CDR3: TGTGCCAGCAGCCTAGGGTGGAGCAATCAGCCCCAGCATTTT. Full variable domain (remainder filled in from reference TRBV9 and TRBJ1-5): DSGVTQTPKHLITATGQRVTLRCSPRSGDLSVYWYQQSLDQGLQFLIQYYNGEERAKGNILERFSAQQFPDLHSELNLSSLELGDSALYFCASSLGWSNQPQHFGDGTRLSIL.

This clone was seen only once. The CDR3 spells CASSFMPAGDYEQYF. The CDR3 DNA sequence: TGTGCCAGCAGCTTCATGCCAGCAGGAGACTACGAGCAGTACTTC. The rearrangement joins TRBV4-2 to TRBJ2-7; D is uncertain. This CDR3 has 15 amino acids. V was pared by 5 bases and J by 3 bases, with 17 bases between. Germline CDR1 is LGHNA and CDR2 is YNFKEQ.

This sequence joins TRBV15 and TRBJ1-2, with no clear D. The V gene's germline CDR1 is LNHNV and CDR2 YYDKDF (reference sequence). Trimming stripped 0 bases from V and 8 bases from J, with 10 bases between. The CDR3 extends over 13 amino acids. CDR3 DNA: TGTGCCACCAGCAGAGATCTGCAACAGGGCTACACCTTC. Protein sequence: CATSRDLQQGYTF. Using reference TRBV15 and TRBJ1-2 for the parts outside the CDR3, the full variable domain is DAMVIQNPRYQVTQFGKPVTLSCSQTLNHNVMYWYQQKSSQAPKLLFHYYDKDFNNEADTPDNFQSRRPNTSFCFLDIRSPGLGDTAMYLCATSRDLQQGYTFGSGTRLTVV.

The rearrangement links TRBV2 to TRBJ2-1, with 12 bases lining up with TRBD2. Trimming removed 4 bases from V and 8 bases from J; junction bases left unmatched: 6. This CDR3 has 15 amino acids. The germline CDR1 and CDR2 sequences are SNHLY and FYNNEI. CDR3 sequence reads: CASSALAGGPHEQFF. CDR3 nucleotides: TGTGCCAGCAGTGCTCTAGCGGGGGGGCCCCATGAGCAGTTCTTC.

The rearrangement uses TRBV7-8 and TRBJ2-7; 9 nucleotides match TRBD1. The germline CDR1 and CDR2 sequences are SGHVS and FQNEAQ. Germline trimming cut 5 bases from V and 7 bases from J; bases unmatched to any gene: 6. The CDR3 covers 13 residues. The CDR3 loop reads CASSLTGGREQYF. The CDR3 nucleotides read TGTGCCAGCAGCCTCACAGGGGGCAGGGAGCAGTACTTC.

The rearrangement joins TRBV6-5 to TRBJ1-6, with D possibly matching TRBD1 (6 bases). CDR3 length: 15 residues. Germline values: CDR1 MNHEY, CDR2 SVGAGI. Trimming shortened V by 2 bases and J by 7 bases, and 12 bases separated the two germline ends. The DNA of the CDR3 is TGTGCCAGCAGTTACGGAAGGGGGTGGAATTCACCCCTCCACTTT. Its translation is CASSYGRGWNSPLHF.

This rearrangement joins TRBV11-3 to TRBJ1-1; maybe TRBD1 (6 bases). CDR3 length equals 14 residues. The germline V gene has CDR1 SGHNT and CDR2 YENEEA. V lost 5 bases to trimming and J lost 1 base, with 11 bases between them. CDR3 loop: CASSPGQKNTEAFF. The CDR3 region has the DNA TGTGCCAGCAGCCCCGGACAGAAGAACACTGAAGCTTTCTTT.